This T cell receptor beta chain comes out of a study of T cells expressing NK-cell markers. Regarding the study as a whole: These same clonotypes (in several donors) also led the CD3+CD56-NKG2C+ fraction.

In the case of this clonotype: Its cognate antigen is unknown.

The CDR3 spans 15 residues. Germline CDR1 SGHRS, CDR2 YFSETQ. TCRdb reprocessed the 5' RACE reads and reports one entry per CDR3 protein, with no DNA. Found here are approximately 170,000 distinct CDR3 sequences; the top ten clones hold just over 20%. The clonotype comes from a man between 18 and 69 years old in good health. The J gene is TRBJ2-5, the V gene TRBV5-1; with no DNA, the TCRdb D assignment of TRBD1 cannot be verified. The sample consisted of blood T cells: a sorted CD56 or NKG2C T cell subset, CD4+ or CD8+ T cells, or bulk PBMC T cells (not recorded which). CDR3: CASSLVGRVVETQYF.